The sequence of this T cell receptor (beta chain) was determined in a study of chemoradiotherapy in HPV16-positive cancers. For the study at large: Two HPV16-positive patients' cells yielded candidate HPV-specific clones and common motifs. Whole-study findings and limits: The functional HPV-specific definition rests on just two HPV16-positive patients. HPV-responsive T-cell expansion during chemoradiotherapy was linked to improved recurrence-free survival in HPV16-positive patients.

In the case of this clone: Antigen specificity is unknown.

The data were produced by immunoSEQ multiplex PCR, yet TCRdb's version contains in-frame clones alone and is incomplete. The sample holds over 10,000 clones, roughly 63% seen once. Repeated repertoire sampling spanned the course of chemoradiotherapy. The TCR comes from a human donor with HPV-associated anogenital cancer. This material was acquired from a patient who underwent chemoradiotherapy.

CDR3 coding DNA: TGTGCCAGCAGCGCGTTCCAGGGAATAGATGGCTACACCTTC. It is translated as CASSAFQGIDGYTF. V is TRBV5-8 and J is TRBJ1-2; maybe TRBD1 (5 bases). CDR1 SGHTS and CDR2 YDEGEE come from the germline V gene. This CDR3 is built from 14 residues. Trimming shortened V by 4 bases and J by 6 bases, and 16 bases separated the two germline ends.